The 11 T cell receptor beta chains below come from one sample, sequenced in a study of Graves' ophthalmopathy and Graves' hyperthyroidism. RNA transcripts were the template, and TCR beta CDR3 regions were amplified from them. First-round RT-PCR with HTBI primers preceded a second-round multiplex PCR. TCRdb passed the multiplex PCR reads through MiXCR, listing each CDR3 protein once. The sample yields over 500,000 distinct CDR3 sequences, approximately 22% seen once. The material sequenced was peripheral blood. These receptor sequences come from a woman younger than 30 with stable Graves' hyperthyroidism. Some clones in this sample may be carry-over from other donors' samples.

Of note for this clonotype: This may arise from a read error, as a much more abundant clone is one base away. V usage is TRBV13 and J usage is TRBJ1-3; D unresolved. The CDR3 runs 13 residues. Trimming left V 8 bases short and J 0 bases short, with 8 bases between. Looked up from germline, CDR1 is PRHDT and CDR2 is FYEKMQ (reference sequence). Written as DNA, the CDR3 is TGTGCCAGCGCCACATTCTCTGGAAACACCATATATTTT. Translating gives CASATFSGNTIYF.

The rearrangement links TRBV9 to TRBJ1-6; D possibly corresponds to TRBD1 (6 bases). There are 14 residues in the CDR3. Deletions cut 1 base from V and 6 bases from J, with 8 bases between. Germline-derived CDR1 and CDR2 are SGDLS and YYNGEE. CDR3 protein: CASSVSQGNSPLHF. The CDR3 DNA reads TGTGCCAGCAGCGTATCACAGGGTAATTCACCCCTCCACTTT.

In its sample, this clonotype was seen many times. This sequence joins TRBV20-1 and TRBJ2-7; TRBD1 aligns across 7 bases. In germline, CDR1 is DFQATT, CDR2 SNEGSKA (reference sequence). V gave up 5 bases and J gave up 3 bases; unmatched junction bases: 4. The CDR3 covers 12 residues. CDR3 in amino acids: CSADDRVYEQYF. The DNA for the CDR3 is TGCAGTGCTGATGACAGGGTCTACGAGCAGTACTTC.

The chain couples TRBV28 to TRBJ2-7; D call uncertain. The V gene lost 6 bases and the J gene lost 6 bases, with 24 bases spanning the gap. Germline V gene data show CDR1 as MDHEN and CDR2 as SYDVKM. This CDR3 contains 16 residues. CDR3: CASSSSSDGTASEQYF. CDR3 nucleotides: TGTGCCAGCAGCTCCTCCTCGGACGGAACCGCCTCCGAGCAGTACTTC.

The V call is TRBV7-9, the J call TRBJ1-1; TRBD1 might be the D (6 bases). This CDR3 region has 15 residues. The germline V gene has CDR1 SEHNR and CDR2 FQNEAQ (reference sequence). V was clipped by 5 bases and J by 3 bases, with 16 bases between them. The CDR3 DNA follows: TGTGCCAGCAGCATCCAAGGGGGATACGACACTGAAGCTTTCTTT. Translated: CASSIQGGYDTEAFF.

This clonotype was detected a few times. The chain combines TRBV10-2 with TRBJ2-5; TRBD2 agrees at 7 bases. The V gene end was trimmed by 4 bases and the J gene end by 4 bases; junction bases not matched to a gene: 6. Looked up from germline, CDR1 is WSHSY and CDR2 is SAAADI. The CDR3 sequence is 14 residues long. DNA of the CDR3: TGCGCCAGCAGTGTAACGGGGAGGGGAGAGACCCAGTACTTC. It specifies CASSVTGRGETQYF.

Ten or more counts support this clonotype. This rearrangement joins TRBV2 to TRBJ2-5, with D possibly matching TRBD1 (5 bases). The CDR3 length is 15 residues. Germline V CDR1 and CDR2: SNHLY, FYNNEI. Trimming shortened V by 0 bases and J by 1 base, and 9 bases separated the two germline ends. CDR3 residues: CASSEAGAPQETQYF. CDR3 coding DNA: TGTGCCAGCAGTGAAGCTGGGGCCCCCCAAGAGACCCAGTACTTC.

This clonotype came up a few times. J is TRBJ2-2 and V is TRBV4-1, with D perhaps matching TRBD1 (5 bases). V was shortened by 2 bases and J by 5 bases, with 9 bases between the two germline ends. CDR1 MGHRA and CDR2 YSYEKL come from the germline V gene. This CDR3 comprises 14 residues. CDR3 in DNA: TGCGCCAGCAGCCAACAGGGCCAAACCGGGGAGCTGTTTTTT. Translation: CASSQQGQTGELFF.

This clonotype has ten or more counts. This chain links TRBV2 with TRBJ1-5, with D uncertain. The ends were cut back, 3 bases at V and 1 base at J, with 7 bases in the middle. CDR1 and CDR2 (germline): SNHLY, FYNNEI. The CDR3 sequence is 14 residues long. CDR3 sequence reads: CASSEGASNQPQHF. The DNA for the CDR3 is TGTGCCAGCAGTGAGGGCGCCAGCAATCAGCCCCAGCATTTT.

The chain is built from TRBV11-2 and TRBJ2-7, with D uncertain. CDR3 length equals 16 residues. Trimming pared 4 bases from V and 0 bases from J, leaving 16 bases between. Per germline, CDR1 SGHAT and CDR2 FQNNGV. The CDR3 nucleotides are TGTGCCAGCAGCTCCTTTTGGCCTTCGGGCTCCTACGAGCAGTACTTC. Its translation: CASSSFWPSGSYEQYF.

The chain uses TRBV3-1 and TRBJ2-2; TRBD2 might be the D (6 bases). The CDR3 loop spans 15 amino acids. Deletions cut 5 bases from V and 7 bases from J, with 17 bases between. Germline V CDR1 and CDR2: LGHDT, YNNKEL (reference sequence). This chain's CDR3 is CASSTRRTIGGELFF. CDR3 nucleotide sequence: TGTGCCAGCAGCACGAGAAGGACTATCGGCGGGGAGCTGTTTTTT.